Listed below are T cell receptor beta chains from one sample, sequenced in a study of T cell repertoires in cytomegalovirus infection. TCRdb redid the calling of the reads with MiXCR, one entry per CDR3 protein. Among 200,000 to 300,000 distinct CDR3 sequences listed, around 9% were seen once. The sequencing sample was made of PBMCs. These receptors all stem from a human donor in good health (CMV status not recorded). Some clones in this sample may be carry-over from other donors' samples. Each CDR3 is given with its conserved first and last residue. A D gene is named only where the DNA matches it firmly. Clone size, where shown, is once, few, many, or a class for clones that have expanded.

v_gene	abundance	d_gene	j_gene	CDR3nt	CDR3aa
TRBV7-2	many	.	TRBJ2-7	TGTGCCAGCAGCCGAGCCAACTCCTACGAGCAGTACTTC	CASSRANSYEQYF
TRBV7-2	many	.	TRBJ1-2	TGTGCCAGCAGCCGACAGGCCCAGGGAGGCTACACCTTC	CASSRQAQGGYTF
TRBV7-9	many	.	TRBJ2-7	TGTGCCAGCAGCTTAGGGTCCGGTAGCTTGGTCCCATACGAGCAGTACTTC	CASSLGSGSLVPYEQYF
TRBV19	few	.	TRBJ2-2	TGTGCCAGTAGCCGGACAGTTTTTCTGTTTTTT	CASSRTVFLFF
TRBV7-2	many	TRBD2	TRBJ2-7	TGTGCCAGCAGCTTATTTTCGGGGACTAACTTGTTGCACGAGCAGTACTTC	CASSLFSGTNLLHEQYF
TRBV7-2	many	.	TRBJ1-2	TGTGCCAGCAGCTCGGACAGCACGGCGGGAGGCTACACCTTC	CASSSDSTAGGYTF
TRBV4-3	few	.	TRBJ2-7	TGCGCCAGCAGCCAAGATGTTAAGAGGGTTTCCTACGAGCAGTACTTC	CASSQDVKRVSYEQYF
TRBV28	many	.	TRBJ2-7	TGTGCCAGCAGTGTTCTAGCGACGGCTACCTACGAGCAGTACTTC	CASSVLATATYEQYF
TRBV7-9	many	.	TRBJ1-5	TGTGCCAGCGGTCCCGGGGGACACGACCTTGTTAGGGATCAGCCCCAGCATTTT	CASGPGGHDLVRDQPQHF
TRBV7-2	many	.	TRBJ1-2	TGTGCCAGCAGCCCTCCGACCACCGTCCCCTATGGCTACACCTTC	CASSPPTTVPYGYTF
TRBV28	few	.	TRBJ1-1	TGTGCCAGCAGTTCATACAGGGAGGGGGCTGAAGCTTTCTTT	CASSSYREGAEAFF
TRBV6-2/TRBV6-3	few	TRBD1	TRBJ2-7	TGTGCCAGCAGTTTCCAGGGACAGGGGCGGGACGAGCAGTACTTC	CASSFQGQGRDEQYF
TRBV19	.	TRBD1	TRBJ1-6	TGTGCCAGTAGTTTCCGACAGGGGAGCTCCTATAATTCACCCCTCCACTTT	CASSFRQGSSYNSPLHF
TRBV20-1	few	.	TRBJ1-1	TGCAGTGCCGGGACCCGGATCACTGAAGCTTTCTTT	CSAGTRITEAFF
TRBV7-2	many	TRBD1	TRBJ1-6	TGTGCCAGCAGCTTAGATGGGACAGGGGCAATTAATTCACCCCTCCACTTT	CASSLDGTGAINSPLHF
TRBV11-2	many	TRBD1	TRBJ1-5	TGTGCCAGCAGCTCAGACAGGGATCAGCCCCAGCATTTT	CASSSDRDQPQHF
TRBV7-2	many	.	TRBJ2-3	TGTGCCAGCAGCAACATTCCGGCGGCTAGCACAGATACGCAGTATTTT	CASSNIPAASTDTQYF
TRBV27	.	TRBD1	TRBJ1-2	TGTGCCAGCAGGACAGGGTGGAAGAGTGGCTACACCTTC	CASRTGWKSGYTF
TRBV7-2	many	TRBD1	TRBJ2-7	TGTGCCAGCAGCCAGGGACAGGGCTACCCCCGGCAGTACTTC	CASSQGQGYPRQYF
TRBV24-1	few	TRBD2	TRBJ2-1	TGTGCCACCGGGACTAGCGGATCGTCGCGAGGTGAGCAGTTCTTC	CATGTSGSSRGEQFF
TRBV12-3/TRBV12-4	many	TRBD2	TRBJ2-1	TGTGCCAGCACCCACCGGGAGGGCTCCTACAATGAGCAGTTCTTC	CASTHREGSYNEQFF
TRBV7-8	.	TRBD2	TRBJ2-7	TGTGCCAGCAGCTCGCGGACTAGCGGGAGTCTGAACGAGCAGTACTTC	CASSSRTSGSLNEQYF
TRBV27	many	.	TRBJ1-5	TGTGCCAGCAGCTCCTTGGGGATGGGCGATCAGCCCCAGCATTTT	CASSSLGMGDQPQHF
TRBV7-8	many	.	TRBJ2-4	TGTGCCAGCATCTTGAGGATTGGGGGGCAAAACATTCAGTACTTC	CASILRIGGQNIQYF
TRBV28	many	.	TRBJ1-2	TGTGCCAGCAGCCTTGACTTTCCGAAGGGCTACACCTTC	CASSLDFPKGYTF
TRBV28	many	TRBD1	TRBJ1-5	TGTGCCAGCAGCCTGGGACAGGGGGCAAAGAAGCCCCAGCATTTT	CASSLGQGAKKPQHF
TRBV9	.	.	TRBJ2-3	TGTGCCAGCAGCGTAGACGGGGACCACACAGATACGCAGTATTTT	CASSVDGDHTDTQYF
TRBV6-6	many	TRBD1	TRBJ2-7	TGTGCCAGCAGTTACTCGCCGGGACAGACCCGAAATTGGTACTTC	CASSYSPGQTRNWYF